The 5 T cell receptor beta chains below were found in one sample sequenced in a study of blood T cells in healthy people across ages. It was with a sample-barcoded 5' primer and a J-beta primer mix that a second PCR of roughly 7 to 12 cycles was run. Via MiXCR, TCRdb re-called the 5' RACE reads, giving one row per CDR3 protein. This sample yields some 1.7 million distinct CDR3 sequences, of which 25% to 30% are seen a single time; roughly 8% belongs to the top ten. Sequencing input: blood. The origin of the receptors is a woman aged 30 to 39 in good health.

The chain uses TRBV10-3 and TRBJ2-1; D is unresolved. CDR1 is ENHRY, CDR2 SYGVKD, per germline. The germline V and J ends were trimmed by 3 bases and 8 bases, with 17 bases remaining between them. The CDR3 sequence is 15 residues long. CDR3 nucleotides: TGTGCCATCAGTGAAGGATTTGGGTTAATAGATGAGCAGTTCTTC. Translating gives CAISEGFGLIDEQFF.

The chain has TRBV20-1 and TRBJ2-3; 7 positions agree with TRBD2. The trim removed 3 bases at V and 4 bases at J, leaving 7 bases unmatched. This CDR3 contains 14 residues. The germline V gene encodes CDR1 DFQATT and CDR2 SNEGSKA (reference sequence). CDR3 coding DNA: TGCAGTGCTAGTGGCGGGAGAGGGGCAGATACGCAGTATTTT. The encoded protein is CSASGGRGADTQYF.

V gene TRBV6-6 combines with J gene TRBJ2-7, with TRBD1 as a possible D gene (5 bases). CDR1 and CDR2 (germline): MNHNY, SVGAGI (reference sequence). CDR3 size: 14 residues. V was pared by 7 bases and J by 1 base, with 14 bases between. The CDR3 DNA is TGTGCCAGCACCCAGGGTAGGGGTTCCTACGAGCAGTACTTC. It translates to CASTQGRGSYEQYF.

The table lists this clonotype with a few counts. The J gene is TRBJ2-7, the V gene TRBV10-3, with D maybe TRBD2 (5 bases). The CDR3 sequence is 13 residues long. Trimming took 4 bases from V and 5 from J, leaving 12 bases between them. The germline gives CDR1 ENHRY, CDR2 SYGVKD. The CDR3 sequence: CAISVDGGDEQYF. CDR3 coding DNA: TGTGCCATCAGTGTTGACGGAGGAGACGAGCAGTACTTC.

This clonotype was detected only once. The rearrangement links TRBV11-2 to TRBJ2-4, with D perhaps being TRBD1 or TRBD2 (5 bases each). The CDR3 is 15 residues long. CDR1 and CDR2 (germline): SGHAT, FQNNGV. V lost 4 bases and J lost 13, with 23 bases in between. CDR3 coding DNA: TGTGCCAGCAGCTCAGGCCGGGGCCCCTACAATGAGCAGTACTTC. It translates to CASSSGRGPYNEQYF.